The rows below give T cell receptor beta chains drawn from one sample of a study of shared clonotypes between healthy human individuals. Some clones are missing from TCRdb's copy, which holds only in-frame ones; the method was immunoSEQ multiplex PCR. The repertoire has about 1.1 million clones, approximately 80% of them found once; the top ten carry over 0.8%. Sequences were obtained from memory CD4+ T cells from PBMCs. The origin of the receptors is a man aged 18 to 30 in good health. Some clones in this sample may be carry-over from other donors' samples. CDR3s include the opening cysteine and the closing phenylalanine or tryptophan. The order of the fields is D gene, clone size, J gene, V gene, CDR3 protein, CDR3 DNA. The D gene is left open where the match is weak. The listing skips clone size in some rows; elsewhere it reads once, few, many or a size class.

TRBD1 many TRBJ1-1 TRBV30 CAYIVPGQGSNTEAFF TGTGCCTACATAGTCCCGGGACAGGGATCGAACACTGAAGCTTTCTTT
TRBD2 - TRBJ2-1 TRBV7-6 CASSSPTSGTKDEQFF TGTGCCAGCAGCTCGCCGACTAGCGGGACAAAGGATGAGCAGTTCTTC
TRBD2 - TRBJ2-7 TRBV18 CASSSTSGPYEQYF TGTGCCAGCTCATCAACTAGCGGCCCCTACGAGCAGTACTTC
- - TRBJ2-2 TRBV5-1 CASSLGTVTGELFF TGCGCCAGCAGCTTGGGTACGGTAACCGGGGAGCTGTTTTTT
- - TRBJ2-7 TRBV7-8 CASSIQPGPSYEQYF TGTGCCAGCAGCATACAACCGGGACCTAGCTACGAGCAGTACTTC
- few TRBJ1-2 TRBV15 CATSRYGVNYGYTF TGTGCCACCAGCAGATATGGGGTAAACTATGGCTACACCTTC
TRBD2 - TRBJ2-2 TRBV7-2 CASSLGLAGGTGELFF TGTGCCAGCAGCTTGGGACTAGCGGGAGGCACCGGGGAGCTGTTTTTT
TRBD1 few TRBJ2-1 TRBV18 CASSPQPLGQGYNEQFF TGTGCCAGCTCACCCCAACCCCTCGGACAGGGCTACAATGAGCAGTTCTTC
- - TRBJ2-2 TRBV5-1 CASSLRGGTNTGELFF TGCGCCAGCAGCTTACGGGGCGGTACGAACACCGGGGAGCTGTTTTTT
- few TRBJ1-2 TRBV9 CASNAGQPYGYTF TGTGCCAGCAACGCGGGGCAGCCCTATGGCTACACCTTC
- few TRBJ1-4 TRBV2 CASSDLRGGTPFNEKLFF TGTGCCAGCAGTGACCTGCGGGGCGGAACGCCCTTTAATGAAAAACTGTTTTTT
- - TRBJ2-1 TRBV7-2 CASSLESFSEQFF TGTGCCAGCAGCTTAGAATCCTTCAGTGAGCAGTTCTTC
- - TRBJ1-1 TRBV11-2 CASSLGGWAGYTEAFF TGTGCCAGCAGCTTAGGGGGTTGGGCAGGGTACACTGAAGCTTTCTTT
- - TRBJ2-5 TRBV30 CAWSAILGGETQYF TGTGCCTGGAGTGCCATACTTGGGGGAGAGACCCAGTACTTC
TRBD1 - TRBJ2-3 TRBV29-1 CSVEGGQGSTDTQYF TGCAGCGTTGAAGGGGGACAGGGGAGCACAGATACGCAGTATTTT
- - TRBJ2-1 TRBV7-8 CASSLVRDNNEQFF TGTGCCAGCAGCTTAGTGCGGGACAACAATGAGCAGTTCTTC
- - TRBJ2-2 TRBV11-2 CASSLSGSNTGELFF TGTGCCAGCAGCCTTTCGGGGTCGAACACCGGGGAGCTGTTTTTT
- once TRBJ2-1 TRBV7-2 CASSQRGLYNEQFF TGTGCCAGCAGCCAAAGGGGACTTTACAATGAGCAGTTCTTC
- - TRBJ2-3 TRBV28 CASSLARGGGWADTQYF TGTGCCAGCAGTTTAGCGCGGGGAGGAGGCTGGGCAGATACGCAGTATTTT
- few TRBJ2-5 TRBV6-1 CASNQASRETQYF TGTGCCAGCAATCAGGCTTCGCGAGAGACCCAGTACTTC
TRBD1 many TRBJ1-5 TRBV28 CASSTTGGGQPQHF TGTGCCAGCAGTACGACAGGGGGCGGACAGCCCCAGCATTTT
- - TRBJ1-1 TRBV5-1 CASSLVLDGQAFF TGCGCCAGCAGCTTGGTGTTGGACGGTCAAGCTTTCTTT
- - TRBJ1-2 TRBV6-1 CARGTVTNYGYTF TGTGCCAGAGGGACGGTGACTAACTATGGCTACACCTTC
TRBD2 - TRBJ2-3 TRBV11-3 CASSLGLAGATDTQYF TGTGCCAGCAGCTTAGGGCTAGCGGGAGCGACAGATACGCAGTATTTT
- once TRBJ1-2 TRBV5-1 CASSPAEPYGYTF TGCGCCAGCAGCCCCGCAGAGCCCTATGGCTACACCTTC
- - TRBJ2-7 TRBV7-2 CASSLAALLREQYF TGTGCCAGCAGCTTAGCCGCACTCCTCAGGGAGCAGTACTTC
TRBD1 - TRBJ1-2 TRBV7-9 CASSSDRAQGGYTF TGTGCCAGCAGCTCCGACAGGGCTCAGGGGGGCTACACCTTC
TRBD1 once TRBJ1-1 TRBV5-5 CASSLGQSSEAFF TGTGCCAGCAGCCTGGGACAGTCCTCTGAAGCTTTCTTT
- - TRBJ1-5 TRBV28 CASSLWGAGNQPQHF TGTGCCAGCAGTTTATGGGGGGCTGGCAATCAGCCCCAGCATTTT
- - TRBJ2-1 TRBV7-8 CASSLITGSYNEQFF TGTGCCAGCAGCTTAATCACAGGGTCCTACAATGAGCAGTTCTTC
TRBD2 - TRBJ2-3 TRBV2 CASSEWGTSSDTQYF TGTGCCAGCAGTGAATGGGGGACTAGCTCAGATACGCAGTATTTT
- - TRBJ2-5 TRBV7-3 CASSFGAEETQYF TGTGCCAGCAGCTTTGGGGCCGAAGAGACCCAGTACTTC
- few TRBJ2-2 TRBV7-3 CASSGYRVGAGELFF TGTGCCAGCAGCGGATACAGGGTAGGGGCCGGGGAGCTGTTTTTT
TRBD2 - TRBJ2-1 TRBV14 CASSLRPPTSGFYNEQFF TGTGCCAGCAGCCTACGTCCTCCGACTAGCGGATTCTACAATGAGCAGTTCTTC
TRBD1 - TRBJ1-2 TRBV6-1 CASSEIDRGDYGYTF TGTGCCAGCAGTGAAATAGACAGGGGTGACTATGGCTACACCTTC
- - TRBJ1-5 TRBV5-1 CASSLGGGRGQPQHF TGCGCCAGCAGCTTGGGTGGGGGGCGCGGGCAGCCCCAGCATTTT